What follows are 29 T cell receptor beta chains derived from one specimen sequenced in a study of OX40 agonist ivuxolimab in advanced cancers. Profiled with immunoSEQ multiplex PCR; TCRdb holds only in-frame clones, not every one. Of 40,000 to 45,000 clones listed, 75% to 90% are singletons. This material consisted of CD4+ or CD8+ T cells sorted from blood, taken in a trial of the OX40 agonist ivuxolimab. These receptors originate from an adult with an advanced solid tumor such as melanoma, head and neck, liver or kidney cancer.

The chain recombines TRBV6-1 with TRBJ2-3; D is ambiguous. This CDR3 has 15 amino acids. V was pared by 5 bases and J by 1 base, with 13 bases between. Germline values: CDR1 MNHNS, CDR2 SASEGT. CDR3 sequence (DNA): TGTGCCAGCAGTCGACGGTACTTTGGCACAGATACGCAGTATTTT. This gives the protein CASSRRYFGTDTQYF.

On this clone: Other DNA sequences of this sample code for an identical CDR3. The J gene is TRBJ1-1, the V gene TRBV7-2; no reliable D call. This CDR3 region has 12 residues. The germline V gene encodes CDR1 SGHTA and CDR2 FQGNSA. V dropped 2 bases and J dropped 4 bases, with 5 bases sitting between them. The CDR3 protein is CASSLRITEAFF. The CDR3 region has the DNA TGTGCCAGCAGCTTACGCATCACTGAAGCTTTCTTT. The full variable domain, completed using reference TRBV7-2 and TRBJ1-1, is GAGVSQSPSNKVTEKGKDVELRCDPISGHTALYWYRQSLGQGLEFLIYFQGNSAPDKSGLPSDRFSAERTGGSVSTLTIQRTQQEDSAVYLCASSLRITEAFFGQGTRLTVV.

This chain joins TRBV19 and TRBJ2-4, with D maybe TRBD2 (6 bases). This CDR3 contains 15 residues. Looked up from germline, CDR1 is LNHDA and CDR2 is SQIVND (reference sequence). The germline V and J ends were trimmed by 3 bases and 7 bases, with 16 bases remaining between them. CDR3 protein: CASSMVWGAGNIQYF. The DNA of the CDR3 is TGTGCCAGTAGTATGGTGTGGGGCGCGGGGAACATTCAGTACTTC.

This rearrangement joins TRBV28 to TRBJ1-5, with D uncertain. This CDR3 has 14 residues. From germline, CDR1 is MDHEN and CDR2 SYDVKM. V was cut by 4 bases and J by 8 bases, with 15 bases left in between. CDR3 sequence reads: CASSSRPTGKPQHF. The CDR3 DNA sequence: TGTGCCAGCAGTTCCCGACCCACTGGGAAGCCCCAGCATTTT.

The V and J genes are TRBV19 and TRBJ2-1; either TRBD1 or TRBD2 may fit D (5 bases each). The germline V gene has CDR1 LNHDA and CDR2 SQIVND (reference sequence). V lost 6 bases and J 6 bases, leaving 30 bases between the germline ends. This CDR3 is built from 19 residues. CDR3 coding DNA: TGTGCCAGTAGACTACATGGGGGAGCCTTCGCCCCCGGGTCCAATGAGCAGTTCTTC. This sequence encodes CASRLHGGAFAPGSNEQFF.

The V gene is TRBV13, the J gene TRBJ2-2, with D unresolved. CDR1 is PRHDT and CDR2 is FYEKMQ in the germline V gene (reference sequence). The CDR3 consists of 12 residues. The V and J ends lost 0 bases and 6 bases respectively, with 2 bases between them. The CDR3 protein is CASSLGSGELFF. Here the CDR3 DNA reads TGTGCCAGCAGCTTAGGATCCGGGGAGCTGTTTTTT.

The chain uses TRBV29-1 and TRBJ2-5, with D tentatively TRBD1 or TRBD2 (7 bases each). Trimming stripped 1 base from V and 3 bases from J, with 24 bases between. This CDR3 is 18 amino acids long. Germline V gene data show CDR1 as SQVTM and CDR2 as ANQGSEA. The CDR3 sequence is CSVEGPGEGASIEETQYF. CDR3 DNA sequence: TGCAGCGTTGAAGGGCCAGGGGAGGGGGCGTCAATCGAAGAGACCCAGTACTTC.

The chain links TRBV6-4 to TRBJ1-2; D is uncertain. The CDR3 consists of 15 residues. Trimming took off 2 bases at V and 3 bases at J, with 13 bases between the two ends. CDR1 and CDR2 (germline): MRHNA, SNTAGT. CDR3 in DNA: TGTGCCAGCAGTGACCCCGACACACTAGACTATGGCTACACCTTC. Protein: CASSDPDTLDYGYTF.

This clone was seen a few times. The DNA of the CDR3 is TGTGCCAGCAGTTACGGAGGGCGGATGGGGAACACTGAAGCTTTCTTT. This translates into CASSYGGRMGNTEAFF. This chain uses TRBV6-5 with TRBJ1-1, with D hard to call. From germline, CDR1 is MNHEY and CDR2 SVGAGI. The CDR3 loop spans 16 amino acids. The V and J ends lost 2 bases and 1 base respectively, with 14 bases between them.

To note about this clone: Other nucleotide sequences in the sample specify the same CDR3. The chain is built from TRBV5-1 and TRBJ2-7; 9 bases fit TRBD1. Germline CDR1 reads SGHRS; CDR2 reads YFSETQ. CDR3 length: 14 amino acids. J was trimmed by 3 bases and V by 0 bases; bases with no gene match: 1. The CDR3 sequence is CASSLDRGHYEQYF. The CDR3 nucleotides are TGCGCCAGCAGCTTGGACAGGGGGCACTACGAGCAGTACTTC.

The rearrangement links TRBV30 to TRBJ1-4, with D perhaps TRBD1 (5 bases). Per germline, CDR1 GTSNPN and CDR2 SVGIG (reference sequence). Deletions cut 4 bases from V and 8 bases from J, with 14 bases between. This CDR3 region has 13 residues. The CDR3 bases are TGTGCCTGGAATGGGGGTCACGGGGAAAAACTGTTTTTT. This gives the protein CAWNGGHGEKLFF. The full variable domain, completed using reference TRBV30 and TRBJ1-4, is SQTIHQWPATLVQPVGSPLSLECTVEGTSNPNLYWYRQAAGRGLQLLFYSVGIGQISSEVPQNLSASRPQDRQFILSSKKLLLSDSGFYLCAWNGGHGEKLFFGSGTQLSVL.

The genes are TRBV11-3 and TRBJ2-3, with 8 bases matching TRBD1. The CDR3 has 15 residues. V gave up 8 bases and J gave up 6 bases; unmatched junction bases: 13. Germline V CDR1 and CDR2: SGHNT, YENEEA. In DNA, the CDR3 is TGTGCCAGCGGGACCCCAGGGGGCGTCGAGGATACGCAGTATTTT. Its translation: CASGTPGGVEDTQYF.

V usage is TRBV6-5 and J usage is TRBJ1-3; D remains unclear. The germline V gene has CDR1 MNHEY and CDR2 SVGAGI. This CDR3 spans 14 amino acids. Trimming cost V 4 bases and J 1 base, with 8 bases left between them. The chain's CDR3 is CASSSGSSGNTIYF. CDR3 in DNA: TGTGCCAGCAGTTCGGGTTCTTCTGGAAACACCATATATTTT.

The genes are TRBV19 and TRBJ1-5, with D perhaps TRBD1 (6 bases). V dropped 6 bases and J dropped 6 bases, with 12 bases sitting between them. Germline lookup yields CDR1 LNHDA and CDR2 SQIVND (reference sequence). The length of the CDR3 is 13 residues. CDR3 amino acids: CASSLQGTQPQHF. CDR3 DNA sequence: TGTGCCAGTAGCCTACAGGGCACTCAGCCCCAGCATTTT.

The chain employs TRBV5-4 and TRBJ2-2, with D unclear. From germline, CDR1 is SGHNT and CDR2 YYREEE (reference sequence). The CDR3 is 12 amino acids. V shed 9 bases and J shed 7 bases, with 13 bases lying between them. CDR3 DNA sequence: TGTGCCATCGCTACCGTCGGCGGGGAGCTGTTTTTT. It yields the protein CAIATVGGELFF.

The chain joins TRBV5-4 to TRBJ1-5, with D tentatively TRBD1 (5 bases). Germline V gene data show CDR1 as SGHNT and CDR2 as YYREEE (reference sequence). V was shortened by 5 bases and J by 6 bases, with 15 bases between the two germline ends. The CDR3 is 14 amino acids. The CDR3 nucleotides are TGTGCCAGCAGTTCGGACGGGACGGGTCAGCCCCAGCATTTT. Translation gives CASSSDGTGQPQHF.

The count of this clone is one. This sequence joins TRBV5-1 and TRBJ2-5; no clear D gene. The DNA end favors TRBJ2-7, so the J call may be wrong. Germline CDR1 is SGHRS and CDR2 is YFSETQ. The CDR3 is 11 amino acids. The CDR3 region has the DNA TGCGCCAGCAGCTTGGGTGGCGAGCAGTACTTC. Its protein is CASSLGGEQYF.

The chain carries TRBV5-1 and TRBJ2-7, with D perhaps matching TRBD1 (6 bases). V was shortened by 0 bases and J by 5 bases, with 18 bases between the two germline ends. CDR1 SGHRS and CDR2 YFSETQ come from the germline V gene. The CDR3 has 16 residues. CDR3 in amino acids: CASSLAHPGAADEQYF. CDR3 bases: TGCGCCAGCAGCTTGGCTCACCCAGGGGCGGCGGACGAGCAGTACTTC.

This clone appeared a single time. This chain connects TRBV19 to TRBJ2-7; TRBD1 or TRBD2 may be the D gene (5 bases each). The V end lost 3 bases, the J end lost 1 base, and 10 bases lay between the germline ends. The CDR3 runs 14 residues. Germline CDR1 is LNHDA and CDR2 is SQIVND (reference sequence). DNA of the CDR3: TGTGCCAGTAGTATCGGGTGGGGGTCCTACGAGCAGTACTTC. Its protein product is CASSIGWGSYEQYF. Drawing the rest from reference TRBV19 and TRBJ2-7, the complete variable domain is DGGITQSPKYLFRKEGQNVTLSCEQNLNHDAMYWYRQDPGQGLRLIYYSQIVNDFQKGDIAEGYSVSREKKESFPLTVTSAQKNPTAFYLCASSIGWGSYEQYFGPGTRLTVT.

V is TRBV7-3 and J is TRBJ1-3; TRBD1 might be the D (5 bases). The CDR3 runs 12 residues. V was trimmed by 6 bases and J by 8 bases, leaving 11 bases between them. The germline gives CDR1 SGHTA, CDR2 FQGTGA. The CDR3 here is CASRGVVDTIYF. In DNA form, the CDR3 reads TGTGCCAGCAGGGGGGTTGTCGACACCATATATTTT.

The chain carries TRBV27 and TRBJ1-6; 7 nucleotides align to TRBD1. Trimming at V came to 5 bases and at J to 7 bases, leaving 8 bases not matched to a gene. The V gene's germline CDR1 is MNHEY and CDR2 SMNVEV (reference sequence). The CDR3 is 15 residues long. CDR3 loop: CASSPRDRENSPLHF. CDR3 in DNA: TGTGCCAGCAGTCCCCGGGACAGAGAAAATTCACCCCTCCACTTT.

The V call is TRBV5-8, the J call TRBJ1-1; D perhaps matches TRBD1 (5 bases). Per germline, CDR1 SGHTS and CDR2 YDEGEE. The CDR3 is made up of 12 amino acids. Trimming pared 2 bases from V and 5 bases from J, leaving 7 bases between. CDR3 sequence (DNA): TGTGCCAGCAGCTTCAGGGTGACTGAAGCTTTCTTT. It is translated as CASSFRVTEAFF.

The chain has TRBV27 and TRBJ1-2; perhaps TRBD1 as D (6 bases). CDR1 MNHEY and CDR2 SMNVEV come from the germline V gene (reference sequence). CDR3 length: 14 residues. Trimming took 3 bases from V and 4 from J, leaving 12 bases between them. As DNA, the CDR3 is TGTGCCAGCAGTTTTGGGCAGGGGTTCTATGGCTACACCTTC. It yields the protein CASSFGQGFYGYTF.

This clone turned up a few times. The chain recombines TRBV19 with TRBJ1-5; 8 bases match TRBD1. CDR1 and CDR2 from the germline V gene are LNHDA and SQIVND (reference sequence). V shed 1 base and J 1 base; nucleotides not matched to a gene: 3. The CDR3 has 16 residues. CDR3 bases: TGTGCCAGTAGTATAGTGGACAGGGAGAGCAATCAGCCCCAGCATTTT. It specifies CASSIVDRESNQPQHF.

This chain joins TRBV10-2 and TRBJ2-7, with TRBD1 matching 10 bases. This CDR3 is 14 amino acids long. The J segment lost 2 bases and the V segment lost 5 bases, leaving 3 bases of the junction unmatched. CDR1 and CDR2 from the germline V gene are WSHSY and SAAADI. CDR3 loop: CASSPGTGAYEQYF. CDR3 DNA sequence: TGCGCCAGCAGTCCCGGGACAGGGGCCTACGAGCAGTACTTC.

This chain uses TRBV29-1 with TRBJ2-1; D is perhaps TRBD1 or TRBD2 (6 bases each). Trimming removed 3 bases at V and 4 bases at J, with 10 bases between. Germline CDR1 is SQVTM and CDR2 is ANQGSEA. The CDR3 has 13 residues. The CDR3 DNA follows: TGCAGCGTTGATGGCGGGACATACAATGAGCAGTTCTTC. This encodes CSVDGGTYNEQFF.

This clone showed up just once. V is TRBV7-9 and J is TRBJ1-2; D gene uncertain. Germline V gives CDR1 SEHNR, CDR2 FQNEAQ (reference sequence). Trimming left V 5 bases short and J 8 bases short, with 12 bases between. The CDR3 runs 12 residues. The CDR3 bases are TGTGCCAGCAGCCAGACGAGGCAGGGCTACACCTTC. The encoded protein is CASSQTRQGYTF.

The chain employs TRBV5-1 and TRBJ2-1, with TRBD1 as a possible D gene (5 bases). CDR3 length: 14 amino acids. V lost 0 bases and J lost 8, with 12 bases in between. In germline, CDR1 is SGHRS, CDR2 YFSETQ. CDR3 amino acids: CASSLDGGADEQFF. DNA for the CDR3: TGCGCCAGCAGCTTGGACGGTGGGGCGGATGAGCAGTTCTTC. Full variable domain (missing parts from reference TRBV5-1 and TRBJ2-1): KAGVTQTPRYLIKTRGQQVTLSCSPISGHRSVSWYQQTPGQGLQFLFEYFSETQRNKGNFPGRFSGRQFSNSRSEMNVSTLELGDSALYLCASSLDGGADEQFFGPGTRLTVL.

The chain is built from TRBV5-8 and TRBJ1-2; D remains ambiguous. CDR1 and CDR2 from the germline V gene are SGHTS and YDEGEE. The CDR3 runs to 14 residues. V was cut by 5 bases and J by 1 base, with 12 bases left in between. This CDR3 reads CASSPDGGNYGYTF. CDR3 DNA: TGTGCCAGCAGTCCGGACGGCGGTAACTATGGCTACACCTTC.